These 5 T cell receptor beta chains originate from one sample sequenced in a study of T-cell memory formation after mild COVID-19 listed by TCRdb under 2021. The library came from 5' RACE. The instrument was an Illumina NovaSeq 6000. The public reads were reanalyzed by TCRdb: fastp trimming at Q25, MiXCR alignment, in-frame beta chains only. Each entry merges the rows of one CDR3 protein and shows their most common DNA and genes. Counted in this sample were approximately 480,000 distinct CDR3 sequences; around a sixth of them appeared once. The top ten clones comprise 10% to 15% of the sample. Sequencing input: PBMCs or a T cell subset sorted from them (not recorded which). These TCRs come from an adult woman who had mild COVID-19 (a few samples of this study predate the infection). The sample titles of this study are shuffled in the database, so cell type and time point are left out; the donor was told from shared clones.

V usage is TRBV9 and J usage is TRBJ2-1, with TRBD2 matching 9 bases. CDR3 size: 15 residues. Germline lookup yields CDR1 SGDLS and CDR2 YYNGEE. The V segment lost 0 bases and the J segment 7 bases; nucleotides outside the gene matches: 5. Written as DNA, the CDR3 is TGTGCCAGCAGCGTAGAGACTAGCGGCAGTAATGAGCAGTTCTTC. It codes for CASSVETSGSNEQFF.

The chain joins TRBV7-8 to TRBJ2-3, with no clear D. The germline gives CDR1 SGHVS, CDR2 FQNEAQ. V lost 5 bases, J lost 0 bases, and 18 bases lay in between. The CDR3 contains 17 residues. The CDR3 bases are TGTGCCAGCAGCCCGTATCCAGACGGCCTTAGCACAGATACGCAGTATTTT. Translation: CASSPYPDGLSTDTQYF. Together with reference TRBV7-8 and TRBJ2-3, the CDR3 gives the full variable domain: GAGVSQSPRYKVAKRGQDVALRCDPISGHVSLFWYQQALGQGPEFLTYFQNEAQLDKSGLPSDRFFAERPEGSVSTLKIQRTQQEDSAVYLCASSPYPDGLSTDTQYFGPGTRLTVL.

The chain links TRBV14 to TRBJ1-1, with D perhaps TRBD1 (6 bases). Deletions cut 2 bases from V and 2 bases from J, with 15 bases between. Germline V gives CDR1 SGHDN, CDR2 FVKESK. CDR3 length equals 16 residues. The CDR3 sequence is CASSQRLQGRNTEAFF. In DNA, the CDR3 is TGTGCCAGCAGCCAAAGATTACAGGGCCGTAACACTGAAGCTTTCTTT.

This clonotype was picked up many times. The CDR3 coding sequence is TGTGCCAGCAGCTTTCGTTTCAGGCCTTTTACCTACGAGCAGTACTTC. This gives the protein CASSFRFRPFTYEQYF. The chain joins TRBV7-8 to TRBJ2-7; D is undetermined. V was clipped by 3 bases and J by 2 bases, with 17 bases between them. This CDR3 region has 16 residues. Germline CDR1 SGHVS, CDR2 FQNEAQ. Full variable domain (missing parts from reference TRBV7-8 and TRBJ2-7): GAGVSQSPRYKVAKRGQDVALRCDPISGHVSLFWYQQALGQGPEFLTYFQNEAQLDKSGLPSDRFFAERPEGSVSTLKIQRTQQEDSAVYLCASSFRFRPFTYEQYFGPGTRLTVT.

This clonotype was seen a handful of times. The CDR3: CASSPRGYKETQYF. The CDR3 region has the DNA TGTGCCAGCAGCCCCCGGGGCTATAAAGAGACCCAGTACTTC. The chain couples TRBV9 to TRBJ2-5, with D perhaps being TRBD1 or TRBD2 (5 bases each). The CDR3 consists of 14 residues. V was trimmed by 4 bases and J by 3 bases, leaving 13 bases between them. Germline V gene data show CDR1 as SGDLS and CDR2 as YYNGEE. The entire variable domain, with the rest obtained from reference TRBV9 and TRBJ2-5, is as follows: DSGVTQTPKHLITATGQRVTLRCSPRSGDLSVYWYQQSLDQGLQFLIQYYNGEERAKGNILERFSAQQFPDLHSELNLSSLELGDSALYFCASSPRGYKETQYFGPGTRLLVL.